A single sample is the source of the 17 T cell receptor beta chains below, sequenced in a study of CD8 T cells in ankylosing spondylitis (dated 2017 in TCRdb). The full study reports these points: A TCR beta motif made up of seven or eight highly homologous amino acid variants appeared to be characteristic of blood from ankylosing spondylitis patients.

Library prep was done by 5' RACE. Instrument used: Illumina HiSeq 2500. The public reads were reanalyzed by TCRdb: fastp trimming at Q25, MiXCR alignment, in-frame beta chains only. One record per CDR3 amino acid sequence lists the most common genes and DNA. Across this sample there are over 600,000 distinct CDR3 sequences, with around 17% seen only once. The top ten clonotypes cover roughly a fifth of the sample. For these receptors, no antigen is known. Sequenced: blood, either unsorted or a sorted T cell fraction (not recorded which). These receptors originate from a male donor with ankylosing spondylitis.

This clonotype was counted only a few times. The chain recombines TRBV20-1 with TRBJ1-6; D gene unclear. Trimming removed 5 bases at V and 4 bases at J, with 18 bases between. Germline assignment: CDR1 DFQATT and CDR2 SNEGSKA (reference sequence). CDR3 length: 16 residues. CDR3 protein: CSAAALAGVYNSPLHF. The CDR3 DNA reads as TGCAGTGCTGCGGCTCTGGCTGGGGTATATAATTCACCCCTCCACTTT.

For the CDR3, the DNA is TGCGCCAGCAGCCAAAGTATTTCAAGCAATCAGCCCCAGCATTTT. Encoded protein: CASSQSISSNQPQHF. This sequence joins TRBV4-1 and TRBJ1-5; no reliable D call. The CDR3 is made up of 15 amino acids. The V gene lost 2 bases and the J gene lost 1 base, with 9 bases spanning the gap. Germline V CDR1 and CDR2: MGHRA, YSYEKL.

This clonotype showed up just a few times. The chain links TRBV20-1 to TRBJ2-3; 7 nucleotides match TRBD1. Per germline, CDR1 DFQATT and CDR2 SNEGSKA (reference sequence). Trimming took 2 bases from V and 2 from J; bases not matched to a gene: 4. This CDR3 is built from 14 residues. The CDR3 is CSARTGATTDTQYF. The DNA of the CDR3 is TGCAGTGCTAGAACAGGGGCCACCACAGATACGCAGTATTTT.

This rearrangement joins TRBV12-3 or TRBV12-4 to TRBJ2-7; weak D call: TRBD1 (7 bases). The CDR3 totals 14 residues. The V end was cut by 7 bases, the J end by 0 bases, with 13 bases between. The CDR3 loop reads CASTRGAHSYEQYF. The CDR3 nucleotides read TGTGCCAGCACCAGGGGGGCCCACTCCTACGAGCAGTACTTC.

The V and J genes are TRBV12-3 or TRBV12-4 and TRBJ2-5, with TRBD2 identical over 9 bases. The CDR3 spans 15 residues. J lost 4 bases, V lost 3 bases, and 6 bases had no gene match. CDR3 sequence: CASSLLTTSGETQYF. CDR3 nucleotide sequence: TGTGCCAGCAGTTTGTTAACGACTAGCGGAGAGACCCAGTACTTC.

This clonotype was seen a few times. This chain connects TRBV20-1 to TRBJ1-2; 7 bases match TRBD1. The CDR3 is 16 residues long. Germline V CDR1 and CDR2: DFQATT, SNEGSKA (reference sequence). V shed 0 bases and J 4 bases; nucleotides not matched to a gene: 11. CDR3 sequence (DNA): TGCAGTGCTAGAGATCGTCGGACAGGTCTTCCCTATGGCTACACCTTC. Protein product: CSARDRRTGLPYGYTF.

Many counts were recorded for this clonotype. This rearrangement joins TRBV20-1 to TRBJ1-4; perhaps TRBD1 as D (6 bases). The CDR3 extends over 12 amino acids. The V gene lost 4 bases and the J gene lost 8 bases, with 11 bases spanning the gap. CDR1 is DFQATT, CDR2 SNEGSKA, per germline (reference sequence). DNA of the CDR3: TGCAGTGCTAACCCGGGACAAGAAAAACTGTTTTTT. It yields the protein CSANPGQEKLFF.

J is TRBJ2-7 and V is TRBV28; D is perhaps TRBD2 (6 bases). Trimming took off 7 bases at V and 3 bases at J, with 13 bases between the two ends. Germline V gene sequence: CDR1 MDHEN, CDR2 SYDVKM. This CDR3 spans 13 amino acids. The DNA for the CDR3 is TGTGCCAGCAAGGGACCGGGGGTCTACGAGCAGTACTTC. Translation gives CASKGPGVYEQYF.

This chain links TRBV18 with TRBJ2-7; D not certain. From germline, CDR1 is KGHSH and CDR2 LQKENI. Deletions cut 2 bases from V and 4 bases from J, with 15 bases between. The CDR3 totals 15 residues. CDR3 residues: CASSPKEPTLYEQYF. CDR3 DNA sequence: TGTGCCAGCTCACCAAAGGAACCGACTCTGTACGAGCAGTACTTC.

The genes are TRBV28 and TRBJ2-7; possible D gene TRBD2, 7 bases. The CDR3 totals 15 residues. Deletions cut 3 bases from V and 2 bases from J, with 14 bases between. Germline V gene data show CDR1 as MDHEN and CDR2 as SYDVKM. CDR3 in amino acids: CASSFGGLKAYEQYF. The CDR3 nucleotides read TGTGCCAGCAGTTTCGGGGGGCTCAAGGCCTACGAGCAGTACTTC.

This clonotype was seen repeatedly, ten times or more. The CDR3 DNA is TGCAGTGCCAACCCCGGACTAGGATCGACAGATACGCAGTATTTT. Protein product: CSANPGLGSTDTQYF. V and J are TRBV20-1 and TRBJ2-3; 7 positions agree with TRBD2. The CDR3 runs 15 residues. Germline CDR1 DFQATT, CDR2 SNEGSKA (reference sequence). Unmatched junction bases numbered 12, after V lost 6 bases and J lost 3 bases.

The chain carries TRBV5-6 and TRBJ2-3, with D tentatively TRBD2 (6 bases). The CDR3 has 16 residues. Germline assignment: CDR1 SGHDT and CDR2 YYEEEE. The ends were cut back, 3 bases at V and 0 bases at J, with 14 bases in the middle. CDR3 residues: CASSSGAGSSTDTQYF. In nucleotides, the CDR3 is TGTGCCAGCAGCTCGGGAGCAGGATCTAGCACAGATACGCAGTATTTT.

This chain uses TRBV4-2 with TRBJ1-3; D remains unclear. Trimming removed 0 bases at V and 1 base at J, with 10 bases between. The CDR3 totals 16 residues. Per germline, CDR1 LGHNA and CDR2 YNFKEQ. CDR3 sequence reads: CASSQDWSGSGNTIYF. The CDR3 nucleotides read TGTGCCAGCAGCCAAGATTGGTCGGGATCTGGAAACACCATATATTTT.

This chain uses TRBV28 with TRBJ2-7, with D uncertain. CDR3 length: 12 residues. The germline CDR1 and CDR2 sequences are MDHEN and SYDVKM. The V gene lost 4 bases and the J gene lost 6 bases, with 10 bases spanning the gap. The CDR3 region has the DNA TGTGCCAGCAGTTCCCTTTCTATCGAGCAGTACTTC. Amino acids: CASSSLSIEQYF.

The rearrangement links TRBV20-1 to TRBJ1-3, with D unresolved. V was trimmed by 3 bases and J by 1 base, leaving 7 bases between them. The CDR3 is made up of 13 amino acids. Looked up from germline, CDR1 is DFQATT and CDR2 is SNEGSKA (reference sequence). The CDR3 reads CSASRQSGNTIYF. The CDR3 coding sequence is TGCAGTGCTAGTCGGCAGTCTGGAAACACCATATATTTT.

The CDR3 sequence: CASSLLTGGNTEAFF. CDR3 DNA: TGTGCCAGCAGCTTATTAACAGGGGGCAACACTGAAGCTTTCTTT. This chain links TRBV7-9 with TRBJ1-1; TRBD1 aligns across 9 bases. The CDR3 runs 15 residues. V gave up 2 bases and J gave up 2 bases; unmatched junction bases: 3. The germline V gene has CDR1 SEHNR and CDR2 FQNEAQ (reference sequence).

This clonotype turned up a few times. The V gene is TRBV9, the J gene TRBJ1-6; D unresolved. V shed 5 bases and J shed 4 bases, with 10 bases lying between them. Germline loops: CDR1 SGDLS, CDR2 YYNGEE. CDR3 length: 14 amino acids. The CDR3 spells CASRGHGYNSPLHF. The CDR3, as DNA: TGTGCCAGCAGAGGGCACGGGTATAATTCACCCCTCCACTTT.